These 19 T cell receptor beta chains originate from one sample sequenced in a study of blood T cells in healthy people across ages. Next came a second PCR, run for roughly 6 to 11 cycles, which used a sample-barcoded 5' primer along with a J-beta primer mix. TCRdb recomputed calls from the 5' RACE reads with MiXCR, one row per CDR3 protein. The profile covers 700,000 or so distinct CDR3 sequences, with 20% to 25% appearing a single time and about 22% taken by the ten largest. The sequenced sample was blood. The receptor source for this set is a man between 65 and 85 years old in good health.

This clonotype showed up just a few times. CDR3 in DNA: TGCAGTGCAGGCCGGGGTCACAATGAGCAGTTCTTC. It is translated as CSAGRGHNEQFF. V and J are TRBV20-1 and TRBJ2-1; tentative D call: TRBD2 (5 bases). V was trimmed by 6 bases and J by 5 bases, leaving 11 bases between them. The length of the CDR3 is 12 residues. The germline CDR1 and CDR2 sequences are DFQATT and SNEGSKA (reference sequence).

The gene calls are TRBV28 and TRBJ2-7, with D hard to call. V gave up 1 base and J gave up 6 bases, with 13 bases separating them. The CDR3 extends over 14 amino acids. Germline values: CDR1 MDHEN, CDR2 SYDVKM. The CDR3 reads CASSLSRQYREQYF. The CDR3 DNA is TGTGCCAGCAGTTTATCCCGACAATACCGCGAGCAGTACTTC.

This clonotype has more than one count but fewer than ten. V and J are TRBV29-1 and TRBJ1-4; TRBD1 is a possible D gene (5 bases). CDR3 length: 11 amino acids. V lost 5 bases, J lost 14 bases, and 15 bases lay in between. Germline CDR1 is SQVTM and CDR2 is ANQGSEA. The CDR3 DNA is TGCAGCGTTCCAACAGGTCGCTCGCTGTTTTTT. Translation gives CSVPTGRSLFF.

A few counts support this clonotype. The V gene is TRBV18, the J gene TRBJ1-2; D is unclear. The length of the CDR3 is 15 residues. Trimming cost V 3 bases and J 2 bases, with 13 bases left between them. Germline lookup yields CDR1 KGHSH and CDR2 LQKENI. The CDR3 is CASSPGGRANYGYTF. As DNA, the CDR3 is TGTGCCAGCTCACCGGGTGGGAGGGCCAACTATGGCTACACCTTC.

V gene TRBV28 combines with J gene TRBJ2-5, with a tentative D call TRBD1 (6 bases). This CDR3 is built from 14 residues. Germline V CDR1 and CDR2: MDHEN, SYDVKM. V was cut by 8 bases and J by 8 bases, with 21 bases left in between. CDR3 in amino acids: CASRTPGDVGTQYF. CDR3 DNA: TGTGCCAGCCGTACCCCAGGGGACGTGGGTACCCAGTACTTC.

This clonotype was recorded a few times. The V and J genes are TRBV7-2 and TRBJ2-7; the match to TRBD2 covers 9 bases. The J call is in doubt because the DNA end fits TRBJ2-1 better. This CDR3 contains 18 residues. Germline CDR1 reads SGHTA; CDR2 reads FQGNSA. The CDR3 reads CASSGGLLPASGVNEQFF. CDR3 in DNA: TGTGCCAGCAGTGGGGGGCTTCTTCCGGCTAGCGGGGTAAATGAGCAGTTCTTC.

There are a few counts of this clonotype. The chain uses TRBV29-1 and TRBJ1-1; perhaps TRBD1 as D (6 bases). The germline V gene encodes CDR1 SQVTM and CDR2 ANQGSEA. The CDR3 sequence is 13 residues long. V was cut by 1 base and J by 4 bases, with 10 bases left in between. This CDR3 reads CSVEGGQGTEAFF. The CDR3 coding sequence is TGCAGCGTTGAAGGGGGGCAAGGCACTGAAGCTTTCTTT.

The rearrangement uses TRBV30 and TRBJ1-2; D is ambiguous. Between the trimmed V and J ends, which lost 3 bases and 4 bases, there was a span of 12 bases. CDR1 and CDR2 (germline): GTSNPN, SVGIG (reference sequence). CDR3 size: 13 residues. The CDR3 bases are TGTGCCTGGAGCGATCGGGCGACCTATGGCTACACCTTC. Protein product: CAWSDRATYGYTF.

This clonotype was observed a handful of times. The J gene is TRBJ2-2, the V gene TRBV24-1, with D hard to call. CDR3 length: 14 amino acids. Per germline, CDR1 KGHDR and CDR2 SFDVKD. V lost 9 bases and J lost 3, with 13 bases in between. The CDR3 protein is CATSQTTYTGELFF. CDR3 coding DNA: TGTGCCACCTCCCAGACCACATACACCGGGGAGCTGTTTTTT.

The rearrangement uses TRBV28 and TRBJ2-7, with 8 nucleotides matching TRBD2. Germline CDR1 MDHEN, CDR2 SYDVKM. The V segment lost 6 bases and the J segment 1 base; nucleotides outside the gene matches: 11. This CDR3 region has 16 residues. The CDR3, as DNA: TGTGCCAGCAGGCTAGGCGGGGGGTTTGGGTCCTACGAGCAGTACTTC. Protein product: CASRLGGGFGSYEQYF. Variable domain in full (rest from reference TRBV28 and TRBJ2-7): DVKVTQSSRYLVKRTGEKVFLECVQDMDHENMFWYRQDPGLGLRLIYFSYDVKMKEKGDIPEGYSVSREKKERFSLILESASTNQTSMYLCASRLGGGFGSYEQYFGPGTRLTVT.

A few counts support this clonotype. The rearrangement links TRBV30 to TRBJ2-3, with a weak D call TRBD2 (6 bases). From germline, CDR1 is GTSNPN and CDR2 SVGIG (reference sequence). V lost 3 bases and J 5 bases, leaving 18 bases between the germline ends. The CDR3 length is 15 residues. The CDR3 spells CAWREGLRKGDTQYF. For the CDR3, the DNA is TGTGCCTGGAGGGAGGGACTTCGGAAGGGAGATACGCAGTATTTT.

The chain has TRBV24-1 and TRBJ2-3; D unresolved. The germline V and J ends were trimmed by 5 bases and 14 bases, with 16 bases remaining between them. The germline V gene has CDR1 KGHDR and CDR2 SFDVKD. This CDR3 contains 12 residues. In DNA, the CDR3 is TGTGCCACCAGTGGCCTCGGCGATAGCAGGTATTTT. Translation gives CATSGLGDSRYF.

J is TRBJ2-3 and V is TRBV3-1; 10 nucleotides line up with TRBD2. The germline V gene encodes CDR1 LGHDT and CDR2 YNNKEL (reference sequence). V lost 3 bases and J lost 2; bases outside the gene matches: 8. CDR3 length: 17 amino acids. The CDR3 coding sequence is TGTGCCAGCAGCCACCCCCCGGGACTAGCGTTCACAGATACGCAGTATTTT. Protein product: CASSHPPGLAFTDTQYF.

J is TRBJ2-3 and V is TRBV7-3, with TRBD1 matching 8 bases. The CDR3 covers 16 residues. V lost 4 bases, J lost 8 bases, and 14 bases stayed unmatched. Germline-derived CDR1 and CDR2 are SGHTA and FQGTGA. The CDR3 protein is CASSYIREDRGGTQYF. CDR3 DNA sequence: TGTGCCAGCAGCTACATAAGGGAAGACAGGGGAGGTACGCAGTATTTT. Full variable domain (rest looked up from reference TRBV7-3 and TRBJ2-3): GAGVSQTPSNKVTEKGKYVELRCDPISGHTALYWYRQSLGQGPEFLIYFQGTGAADDSGLPNDRFFAVRPEGSVSTLKIQRTERGDSAVYLCASSYIREDRGGTQYFGPGTRLTVL.

In this sample, this clonotype turned up many times. The chain has TRBV28 and TRBJ2-7; D not certain. V was pared by 3 bases and J by 0 bases, with 6 bases between. This CDR3 spans 13 amino acids. Germline assignment: CDR1 MDHEN and CDR2 SYDVKM. In DNA, the CDR3 is TGTGCCAGCAGTTTGACAAGCTCCTACGAGCAGTACTTC. This translates into CASSLTSSYEQYF. The whole variable domain, filled in from reference TRBV28 and TRBJ2-7, reads DVKVTQSSRYLVKRTGEKVFLECVQDMDHENMFWYRQDPGLGLRLIYFSYDVKMKEKGDIPEGYSVSREKKERFSLILESASTNQTSMYLCASSLTSSYEQYFGPGTRLTVT.

This clonotype has at least ten counts. The chain carries TRBV15 and TRBJ2-7; D call uncertain. This CDR3 region has 11 residues. Trimming shortened V by 4 bases and J by 4 bases, and 5 bases separated the two germline ends. CDR1 and CDR2 from the germline V gene are LNHNV and YYDKDF (reference sequence). In DNA, the CDR3 is TGTGCCACCAGCAACGGGTACGAGCAGTACTTC. It codes for CATSNGYEQYF. The complete variable domain, with remaining parts taken from reference TRBV15 and TRBJ2-7, reads DAMVIQNPRYQVTQFGKPVTLSCSQTLNHNVMYWYQQKSSQAPKLLFHYYDKDFNNEADTPDNFQSRRPNTSFCFLDIRSPGLGDTAMYLCATSNGYEQYFGPGTRLTVT.

V usage is TRBV12-3 or TRBV12-4 and J usage is TRBJ2-5, with 8 bases fitting TRBD1. This CDR3 region has 15 residues. With V trimmed by 7 bases and J by 4 bases, 11 bases remained unmatched. CDR3 loop: CASTPDRARRETQYF. The CDR3 bases are TGTGCCAGCACCCCGGACAGGGCGCGGAGAGAGACCCAGTACTTC.

This clonotype was counted between two and nine times. The CDR3: CASSAHRDRGLSYNEQFF. DNA of the CDR3: TGTGCCAGCAGCGCTCACCGGGACAGGGGGCTTTCCTACAATGAGCAGTTCTTC. The gene calls are TRBV7-2 and TRBJ2-1, with 12 bases identical to TRBD1. This CDR3 is built from 18 residues. J lost 1 base, V lost 5 bases, and 9 bases had no gene match. Germline V gene sequence: CDR1 SGHTA, CDR2 FQGNSA.

This clonotype turned up a few times. DNA for the CDR3: TGTGCCAGCTGTCGTAGGACAGGGGGGTACGAGCAGTACTTC. Residues: CASCRRTGGYEQYF. J is TRBJ2-7 and V is TRBV6-5, with 10 positions matching TRBD1. Germline lookup yields CDR1 MNHEY and CDR2 SVGAGI. The CDR3 is 14 residues long. V dropped 8 bases and J dropped 4; count of bases not matched to a gene: 8.